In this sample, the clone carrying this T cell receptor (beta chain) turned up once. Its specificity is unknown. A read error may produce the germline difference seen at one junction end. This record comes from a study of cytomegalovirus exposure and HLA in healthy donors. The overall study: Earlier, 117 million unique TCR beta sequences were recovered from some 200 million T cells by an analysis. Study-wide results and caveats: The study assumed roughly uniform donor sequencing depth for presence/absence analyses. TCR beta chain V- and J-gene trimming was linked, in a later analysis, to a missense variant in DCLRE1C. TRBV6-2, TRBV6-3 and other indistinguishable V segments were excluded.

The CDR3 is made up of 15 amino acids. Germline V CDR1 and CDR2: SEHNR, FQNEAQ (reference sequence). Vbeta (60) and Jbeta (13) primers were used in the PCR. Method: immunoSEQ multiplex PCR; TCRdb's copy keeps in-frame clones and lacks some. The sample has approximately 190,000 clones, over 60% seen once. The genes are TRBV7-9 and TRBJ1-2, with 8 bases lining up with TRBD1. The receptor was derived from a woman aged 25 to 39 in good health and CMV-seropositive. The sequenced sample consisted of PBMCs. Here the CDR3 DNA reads TGTTCCAGCAGCTTTCATTTGGACAGGGTCGGGGGCTACACCTTC. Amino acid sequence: CSSSFHLDRVGGYTF.